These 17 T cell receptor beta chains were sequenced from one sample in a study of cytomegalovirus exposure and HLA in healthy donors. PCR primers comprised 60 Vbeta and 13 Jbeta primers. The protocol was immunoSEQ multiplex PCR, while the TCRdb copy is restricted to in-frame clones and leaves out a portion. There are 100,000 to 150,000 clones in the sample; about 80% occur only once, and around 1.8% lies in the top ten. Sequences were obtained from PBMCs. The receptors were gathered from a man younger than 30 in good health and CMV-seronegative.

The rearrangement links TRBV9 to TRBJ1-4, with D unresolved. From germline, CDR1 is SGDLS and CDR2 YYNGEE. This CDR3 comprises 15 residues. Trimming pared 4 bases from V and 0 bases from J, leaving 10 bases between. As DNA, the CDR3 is TGTGCCAGCAGCAGATCCACAGCAACTAATGAAAAACTGTTTTTT. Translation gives CASSRSTATNEKLFF.

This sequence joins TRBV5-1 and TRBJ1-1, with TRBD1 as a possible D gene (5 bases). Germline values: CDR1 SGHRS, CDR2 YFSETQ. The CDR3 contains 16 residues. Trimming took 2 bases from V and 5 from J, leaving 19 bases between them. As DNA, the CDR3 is TGCGCCAGCAGCTTCCAAACGCGTGGGGCAAGGACTGAAGCTTTCTTT. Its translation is CASSFQTRGARTEAFF.

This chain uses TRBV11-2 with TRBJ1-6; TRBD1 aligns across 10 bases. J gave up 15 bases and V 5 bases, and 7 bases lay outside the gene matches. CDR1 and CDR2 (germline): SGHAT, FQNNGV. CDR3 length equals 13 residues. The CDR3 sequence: CASSPGTGAHLHF. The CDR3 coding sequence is TGTGCCAGCAGCCCCGGGACAGGGGCCCACCTCCACTTT. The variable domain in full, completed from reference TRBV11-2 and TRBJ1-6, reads EAGVAQSPRYKIIEKRQSVAFWCNPISGHATLYWYQQILGQGPKLLIQFQNNGVVDDSQLPKDRFSAERLKGVDSTLKIQPAKLEDSAVYLCASSPGTGAHLHFGNGTRLTVT.

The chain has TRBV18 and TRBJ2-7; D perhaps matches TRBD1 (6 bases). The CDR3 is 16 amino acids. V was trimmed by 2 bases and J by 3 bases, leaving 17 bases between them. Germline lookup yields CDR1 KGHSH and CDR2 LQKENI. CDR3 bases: TGTGCCAGCTCACCAATAAAATTACAGGGCCGCTACGAGCAGTACTTC. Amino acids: CASSPIKLQGRYEQYF.

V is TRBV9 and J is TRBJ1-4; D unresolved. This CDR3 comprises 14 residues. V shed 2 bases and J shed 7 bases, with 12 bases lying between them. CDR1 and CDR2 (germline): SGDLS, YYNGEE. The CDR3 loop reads CASSVEKGGEKLFF. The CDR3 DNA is TGTGCCAGCAGCGTTGAAAAAGGCGGTGAAAAACTGTTTTTT.

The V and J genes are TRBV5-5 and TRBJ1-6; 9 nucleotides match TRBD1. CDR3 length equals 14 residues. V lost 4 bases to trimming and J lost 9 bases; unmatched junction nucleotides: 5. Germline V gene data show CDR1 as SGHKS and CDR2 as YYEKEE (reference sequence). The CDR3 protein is CASSKDRGVSPLHF. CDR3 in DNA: TGTGCCAGCAGCAAGGACAGGGGTGTTTCACCCCTCCACTTT.

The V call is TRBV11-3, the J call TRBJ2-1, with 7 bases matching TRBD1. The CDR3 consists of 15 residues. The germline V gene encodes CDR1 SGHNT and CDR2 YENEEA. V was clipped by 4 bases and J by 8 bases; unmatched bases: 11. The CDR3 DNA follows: TGTGCCAGCAGCTCCCGGACAGGTGGGGGCGATGAGCAGTTCTTC. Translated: CASSSRTGGGDEQFF.

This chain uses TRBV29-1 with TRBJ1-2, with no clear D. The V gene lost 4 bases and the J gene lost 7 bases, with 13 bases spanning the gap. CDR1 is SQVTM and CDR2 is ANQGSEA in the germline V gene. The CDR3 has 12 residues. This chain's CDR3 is CSVGTLVVGYTF. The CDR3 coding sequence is TGCAGCGTTGGGACTTTGGTTGTTGGCTACACCTTC.

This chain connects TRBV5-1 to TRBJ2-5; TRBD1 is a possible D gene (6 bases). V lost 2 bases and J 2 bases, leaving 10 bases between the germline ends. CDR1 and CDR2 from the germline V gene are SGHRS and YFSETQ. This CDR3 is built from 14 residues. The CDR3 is CASSFQQGQETQYF. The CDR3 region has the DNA TGCGCCAGCAGCTTCCAACAGGGTCAAGAGACCCAGTACTTC.

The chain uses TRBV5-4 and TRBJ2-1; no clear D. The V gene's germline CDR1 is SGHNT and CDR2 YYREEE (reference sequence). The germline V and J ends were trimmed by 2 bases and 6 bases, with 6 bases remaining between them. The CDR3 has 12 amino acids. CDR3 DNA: TGTGCCAGCAGCTTCAACAGCAATGAGCAGTTCTTC. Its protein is CASSFNSNEQFF.

CDR3 bases: TGTGCCAGCTCACCCGAATCATTAGAGATCTATGGCTACACCTTC. Amino acids: CASSPESLEIYGYTF. The rearrangement links TRBV18 to TRBJ1-2; no reliable D call. The V gene's germline CDR1 is KGHSH and CDR2 LQKENI. CDR3 length equals 15 residues. Trimming removed 3 bases at V and 4 bases at J, with 15 bases between.

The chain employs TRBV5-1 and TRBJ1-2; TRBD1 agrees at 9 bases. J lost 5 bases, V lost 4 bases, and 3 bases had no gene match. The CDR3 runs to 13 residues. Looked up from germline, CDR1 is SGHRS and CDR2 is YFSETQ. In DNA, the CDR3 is TGCGCCAGCAGCGTAGGACAGGGGTATGGCTACACCTTC. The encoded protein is CASSVGQGYGYTF.

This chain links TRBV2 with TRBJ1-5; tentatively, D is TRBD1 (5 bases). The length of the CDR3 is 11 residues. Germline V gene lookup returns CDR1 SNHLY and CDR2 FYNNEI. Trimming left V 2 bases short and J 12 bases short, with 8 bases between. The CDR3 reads CASSERGGQHF. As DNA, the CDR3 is TGTGCCAGCAGTGAAAGGGGCGGCCAGCATTTT.

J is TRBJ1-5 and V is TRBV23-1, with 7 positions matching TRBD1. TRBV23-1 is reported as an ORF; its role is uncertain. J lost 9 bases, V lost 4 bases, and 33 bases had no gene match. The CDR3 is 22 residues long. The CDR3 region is CASSPLASEWDTGTEIMTPQHF. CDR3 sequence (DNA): TGCGCCAGCAGTCCTTTAGCTTCGGAGTGGGACACCGGGACAGAAATTATGACGCCCCAGCATTTT.

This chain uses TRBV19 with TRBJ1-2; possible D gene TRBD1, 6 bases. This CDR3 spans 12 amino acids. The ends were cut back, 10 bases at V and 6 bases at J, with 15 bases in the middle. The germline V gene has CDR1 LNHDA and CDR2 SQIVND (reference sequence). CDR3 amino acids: CAIWGRGDGYTF. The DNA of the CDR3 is TGTGCCATTTGGGGGCGGGGGGATGGCTACACCTTC.

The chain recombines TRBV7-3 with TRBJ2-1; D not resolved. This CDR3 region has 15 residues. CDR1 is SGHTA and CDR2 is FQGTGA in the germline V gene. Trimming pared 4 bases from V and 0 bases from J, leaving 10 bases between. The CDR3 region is CASSSTPSSYNEQFF. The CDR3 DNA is TGTGCCAGCAGCTCGACGCCTAGCTCCTACAATGAGCAGTTCTTC. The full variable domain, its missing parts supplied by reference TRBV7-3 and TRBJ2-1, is GAGVSQTPSNKVTEKGKYVELRCDPISGHTALYWYRQSLGQGPEFLIYFQGTGAADDSGLPNDRFFAVRPEGSVSTLKIQRTERGDSAVYLCASSSTPSSYNEQFFGPGTRLTVL.

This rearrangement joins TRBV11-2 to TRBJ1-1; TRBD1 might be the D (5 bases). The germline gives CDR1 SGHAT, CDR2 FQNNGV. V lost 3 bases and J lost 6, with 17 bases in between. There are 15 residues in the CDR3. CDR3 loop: CASSLRGEGTPEAFF. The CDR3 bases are TGTGCCAGCAGCTTGCGGGGGGAGGGGACCCCTGAAGCTTTCTTT.